This T cell receptor beta chain stems from a study of shared clonotypes between healthy human individuals (dated by TCRdb to about 2020). Context from the whole study: A few men and a couple of women, aged 18 to 49 years, made up the cohort. For each donor, CD4 naive and CD4 memory were each run on three plates, CD8 naive on two plates, and CD8 memory on one plate. The study deeply sequenced blood TCR repertoires of several healthy adults to estimate repertoire size and the extent of clonotype sharing between individuals. To increase sequencing depth and limit assay-specific biases, TCR repertoire library preparation and sequencing were carried out by different laboratories using diverse techniques. Between about 0.85 and 9.5 billion PBMCs per donor were obtained by leukapheresis.

The germline V gene gives CDR1 as SGHVS and CDR2 as FQNEAQ. The trim is 5 bases for V and 6 bases for J, with a gap of 11 bases between the germline ends. Including cysteine and phenylalanine, the CDR3 has 12 amino acids. The kept DNA is CDR3 alone, 36 bases in frame from the first base. TCR CDR3 regions were amplified from genomic DNA by multiplex PCR using the deep immunoSEQ assay. For each cell subset, the extracted genomic DNA was distributed evenly across all wells of several immunoSEQ 96-well plates, and each plate served as one replicate. For sorted subsets, around 200 ng genomic DNA, equal to tens of thousands of T cell genomes, was loaded into each replicate PCR. Purified libraries were measured with a Qubit 3.0 fluorometer, size-checked on a Bioanalyzer 2100, and measured again with the KAPA Library Quantification kit. Every immunoSEQ 96-well plate was sequenced on a dedicated single-read 150-cycle Illumina NextSeq 550 flow cell. The authors' analysis ran thus. Because the immunoSEQ output held only junctional sequences and lacked quality scores, the filtering could not match the filtering applied to full-length reads. To assign V/J genes and CDR3, sequences were annotated using PyIR, a Python wrapper for IgBLAST v1.9, with IMGT germline references. Reads were removed for weak V/J assignments (E-value above 1e-6), missing CDR3, stop codons, out-of-frame junctions, or ambiguous translated residues. V3J clonotypes were defined as sequences sharing the same inferred V gene, J gene, and CDR3 amino acid sequence. To compute the percentage overlap between repertoires, the number of shared unique clonotypes was divided by the size of the smaller repertoire. Three approaches were used to assess repertoire richness: RTK rarefaction, the Chao1 estimator, and Recon v2.1 estimates of unobserved clonotypes. For all TCRbeta clonotypes obtained by the gDNA method from a handful of donors, generation probabilities were computed with OLGA. TCRdb took this table from immuneACCESS and kept in-frame rearrangements with V and J called. Such tables lack part of the clones; where checked against another copy, unresolved V genes explain under half of the gap, and the rest is unexplained. For V, J and clone size, that table is used; D and trimming come from the DNA. This sample comprises more than 550,000 clones, 92% of them detected only once. The ten largest account for approximately 25% of the sample.

The sample holds one count of this clone. What this receptor recognizes is not known. Base qualities are not provided; no much larger clone lies one nucleotide away. General conclusions and limits of the study: Rarefaction of sorted-subset datasets indicated incomplete sequencing despite the large sequencing depth. Compared with non-shared clonotypes, the clonotypes found in all four sorted-subset donors had higher generation probabilities. When a handful of donors were compared, the shared fraction of clonotypes was about 5% for naive CD4, approximately 3.3% for naive CD8, roughly 2.5% for memory CD4, and roughly 0.4% for memory CD8. Sampling was restricted to blood, and TCR repertoires in tissue are likely to differ from TCR repertoires in blood. Larger estimated clonotype richness was generally found for naive subsets than for memory subsets. Because the study included only a small number of donors, the genetic and exposure-history diversity represented was limited. Pairwise subsampling indicated that sequencing depth was expected to affect the degree of clonotype sharing among donors.

CD8 naive samples consisted of CD45RO-negative cells that were positively selected for CCR7, yielding a CD45RA+CCR7+ population without TemRA cells. Healthy HIV-negative adults with no recently reported acute infections or vaccinations were included as donors. Every donor was a Caucasian adult residing in Nashville, Tennessee, USA. Blood was obtained by leukapheresis, after which PBMCs were separated by Ficoll-Histopaque density gradient centrifugation and cryopreserved in liquid nitrogen vapor phase. Purity and quantity of every magnetically sorted T cell population were checked by analytical flow cytometry. Genomic DNA was isolated from each sorted fraction and quantified by UV absorbance on a Nanodrop 2000c.

The sequenced sample was naive CD8+ T cells sorted from blood. The cell subset or site label here, explained by the study, means: CD45RA+CCR7+. The rearranged segments are TRBV7-8 and TRBJ2-7, with the D gene too uncertain to name. The receptor's source is a man aged 25 to 40 in good health. The CDR3 region has the sequence CASSLPMSEQYF. Here is the DNA: TGTGCCAGCAGCCTCCCAATGTCCGAGCAGTACTTC.